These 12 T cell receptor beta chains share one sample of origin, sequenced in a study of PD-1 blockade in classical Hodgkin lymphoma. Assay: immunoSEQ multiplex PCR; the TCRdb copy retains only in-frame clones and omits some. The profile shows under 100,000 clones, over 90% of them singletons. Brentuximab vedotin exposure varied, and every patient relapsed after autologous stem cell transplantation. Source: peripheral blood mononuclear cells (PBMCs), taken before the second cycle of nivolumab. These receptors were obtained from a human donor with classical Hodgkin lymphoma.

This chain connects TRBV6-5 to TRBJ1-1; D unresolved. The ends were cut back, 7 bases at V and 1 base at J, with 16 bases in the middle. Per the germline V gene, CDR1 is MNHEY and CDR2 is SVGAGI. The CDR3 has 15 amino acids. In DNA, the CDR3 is TGTGCCAGCATTCGGTTAGGGCCCGCGAACACTGAAGCTTTCTTT. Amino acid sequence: CASIRLGPANTEAFF.

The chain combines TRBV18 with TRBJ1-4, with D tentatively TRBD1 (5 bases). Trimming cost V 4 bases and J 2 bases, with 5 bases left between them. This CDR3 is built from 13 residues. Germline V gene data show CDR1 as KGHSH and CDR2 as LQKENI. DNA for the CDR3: TGTGCCAGCTCACAGGGGACTAATGAAAAACTGTTTTTT. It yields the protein CASSQGTNEKLFF.

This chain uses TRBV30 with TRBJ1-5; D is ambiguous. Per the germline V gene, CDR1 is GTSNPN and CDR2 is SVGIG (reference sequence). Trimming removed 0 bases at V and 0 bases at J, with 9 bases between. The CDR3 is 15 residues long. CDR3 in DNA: TGTGCCTGGAGTGTTTCTAGGTATAGCAATCAGCCCCAGCATTTT. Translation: CAWSVSRYSNQPQHF. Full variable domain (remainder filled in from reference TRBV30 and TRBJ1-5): SQTIHQWPATLVQPVGSPLSLECTVEGTSNPNLYWYRQAAGRGLQLLFYSVGIGQISSEVPQNLSASRPQDRQFILSSKKLLLSDSGFYLCAWSVSRYSNQPQHFGDGTRLSIL.

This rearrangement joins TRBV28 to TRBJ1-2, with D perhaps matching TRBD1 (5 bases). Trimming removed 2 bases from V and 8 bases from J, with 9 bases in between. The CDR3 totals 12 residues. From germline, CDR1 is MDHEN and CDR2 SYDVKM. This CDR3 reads CASSLAQGGYTF. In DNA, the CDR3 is TGTGCCAGCAGTTTAGCCCAGGGCGGCTACACCTTC.

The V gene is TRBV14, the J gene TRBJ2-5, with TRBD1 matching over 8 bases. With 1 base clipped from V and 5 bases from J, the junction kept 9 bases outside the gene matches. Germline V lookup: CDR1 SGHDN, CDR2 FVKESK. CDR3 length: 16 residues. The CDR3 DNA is TGTGCCAGCAGCCAAGTATATGACAGGGGTGAGGAGACCCAGTACTTC. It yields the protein CASSQVYDRGEETQYF.

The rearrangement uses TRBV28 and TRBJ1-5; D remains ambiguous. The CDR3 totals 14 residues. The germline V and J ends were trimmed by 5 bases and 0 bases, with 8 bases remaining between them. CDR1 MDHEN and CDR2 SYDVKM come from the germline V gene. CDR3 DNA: TGTGCCAGCAGTCCACCACATAGCAATCAGCCCCAGCATTTT. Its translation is CASSPPHSNQPQHF.

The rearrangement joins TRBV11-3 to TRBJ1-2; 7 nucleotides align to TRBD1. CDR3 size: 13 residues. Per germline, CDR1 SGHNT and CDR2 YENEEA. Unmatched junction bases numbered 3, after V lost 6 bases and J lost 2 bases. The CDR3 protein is CASSQGENYGYTF. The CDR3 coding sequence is TGTGCCAGCAGTCAGGGGGAGAACTATGGCTACACCTTC.

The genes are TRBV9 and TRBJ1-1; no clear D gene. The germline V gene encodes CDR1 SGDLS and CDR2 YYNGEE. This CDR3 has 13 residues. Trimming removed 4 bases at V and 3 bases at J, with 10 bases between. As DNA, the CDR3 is TGTGCCAGCAGCCCCCCATGGGACACTGAAGCTTTCTTT. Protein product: CASSPPWDTEAFF. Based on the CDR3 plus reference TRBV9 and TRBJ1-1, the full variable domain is DSGVTQTPKHLITATGQRVTLRCSPRSGDLSVYWYQQSLDQGLQFLIQYYNGEERAKGNILERFSAQQFPDLHSELNLSSLELGDSALYFCASSPPWDTEAFFGQGTRLTVV.

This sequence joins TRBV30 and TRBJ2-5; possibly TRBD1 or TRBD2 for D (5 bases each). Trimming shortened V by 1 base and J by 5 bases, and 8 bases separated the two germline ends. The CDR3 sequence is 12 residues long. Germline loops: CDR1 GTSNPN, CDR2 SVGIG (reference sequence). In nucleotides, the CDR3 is TGTGCCTGGAGTGGGGGGTATGAGACCCAGTACTTC. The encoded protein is CAWSGGYETQYF. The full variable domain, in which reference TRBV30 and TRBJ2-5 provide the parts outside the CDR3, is SQTIHQWPATLVQPVGSPLSLECTVEGTSNPNLYWYRQAAGRGLQLLFYSVGIGQISSEVPQNLSASRPQDRQFILSSKKLLLSDSGFYLCAWSGGYETQYFGPGTRLLVL.

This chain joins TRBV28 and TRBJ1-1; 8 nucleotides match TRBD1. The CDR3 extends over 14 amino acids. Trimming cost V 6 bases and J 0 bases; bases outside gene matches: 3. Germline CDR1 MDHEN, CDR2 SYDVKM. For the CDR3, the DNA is TGTGCCAGCAGCCAGGACAGGGTGAACACTGAAGCTTTCTTT. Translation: CASSQDRVNTEAFF.

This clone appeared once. The CDR3 nucleotides are TGTGCCAGCCCAATTTTAAGGGACACAGATACGCAGTATTTT. Encoded protein: CASPILRDTDTQYF. The chain has TRBV7-9 and TRBJ2-3, with D uncertain. The CDR3 extends over 14 amino acids. Looked up from germline, CDR1 is SEHNR and CDR2 is FQNEAQ (reference sequence). Trimming removed 8 bases from V and 2 bases from J, with 14 bases in between.

This chain's CDR3 is CAISARRERTAGHGYTF. For the CDR3, the DNA is TGTGCCATCAGTGCACGTCGGGAACGGACAGCGGGACATGGCTACACCTTC. The chain joins TRBV10-3 to TRBJ1-2; TRBD1 is a possible D gene (6 bases). Germline-derived CDR1 and CDR2 are ENHRY and SYGVKD. CDR3 length: 17 amino acids. The ends were cut back, 4 bases at V and 6 bases at J, with 24 bases in the middle.